These 21 T cell receptor beta chains share one sample of origin, sequenced in a study of human T cells and chemical hapten exposure. As for time point: patch test 2, 6 weeks after DPC sensitization. Treatment described: therapeutic diphenylcyclopropenone sensitization with weekly scalp DPC. One entry per CDR3 protein, called by TCRdb with MiXCR from the RACE reads. Of about 140,000 distinct CDR3 sequences in the sample, approximately 12% were seen once. The sample in question was whole blood, obtained in connection with sensitization to the hapten diphenylcyclopropenone (DPC). The receptors here all came from a woman in her fifties or sixties with alopecia areata. Some clones in this sample may be carry-over from other donors' samples.

The V call is TRBV28, the J call TRBJ1-4, with D uncertain. The germline CDR1 and CDR2 sequences are MDHEN and SYDVKM. The CDR3 length is 14 residues. The V end was cut by 6 bases, the J end by 5 bases, with 13 bases between. The CDR3 sequence: CASSPPGKNEKLFF. For the CDR3, the DNA is TGTGCCAGCAGCCCCCCGGGTAAAAATGAAAAACTGTTTTTT.

This clonotype was counted many times. V is TRBV10-1 and J is TRBJ2-1; TRBD1 matches at 9 bases. V dropped 6 bases and J dropped 7; count of bases not matched to a gene: 10. The CDR3 loop spans 15 amino acids. From germline, CDR1 is WNHNN and CDR2 SYGVQD (reference sequence). In nucleotides, the CDR3 is TGCGCCAGCAGCACCGGGACAGGGCGCACGAATGAGCAGTTCTTC. This sequence encodes CASSTGTGRTNEQFF.

The chain is built from TRBV5-1 and TRBJ2-4, with D hard to call. V was trimmed by 2 bases and J by 0 bases, leaving 6 bases between them. The germline gives CDR1 SGHRS, CDR2 YFSETQ. This CDR3 is 14 amino acids long. This chain's CDR3 is CASSFGLAKNIQYF. The CDR3 nucleotides are TGCGCCAGCAGCTTTGGCCTAGCCAAAAACATTCAGTACTTC.

This clonotype was seen a few times. The chain uses TRBV12-3 or TRBV12-4 and TRBJ1-1, with D perhaps matching TRBD1 (5 bases). Trimming shortened V by 7 bases and J by 0 bases, and 12 bases separated the two germline ends. The CDR3 contains 14 residues. The CDR3 DNA is TGTGCCAGCACCCCAGGGACGTTGAACACTGAAGCTTTCTTT. This translates into CASTPGTLNTEAFF.

V and J are TRBV20-1 and TRBJ2-1, with D possibly matching TRBD2 (5 bases). Germline CDR1 DFQATT, CDR2 SNEGSKA (reference sequence). The CDR3 has 16 amino acids. Between the trimmed V and J ends, which lost 3 bases and 0 bases, there was a span of 15 bases. The CDR3 coding sequence is TGCAGTGCTAGGCCGAGCGGTCGTAGCTCCTACAATGAGCAGTTCTTC. The encoded protein is CSARPSGRSSYNEQFF.

This clonotype was picked up many times. The CDR3 nucleotides are TGCAGCGTTGAAGAGGGCTACACCTTC. Amino acids: CSVEEGYTF. The chain is built from TRBV29-1 and TRBJ1-2; no reliable D call. The CDR3 consists of 9 residues. CDR1 is SQVTM and CDR2 is ANQGSEA in the germline V gene. V lost 0 bases to trimming and J lost 8 bases, with 1 base between them.

This clonotype was detected a few times. J is TRBJ1-1 and V is TRBV3-1; 9 bases map to TRBD1. Trimming cost V 3 bases and J 10 bases; bases outside gene matches: 9. From germline, CDR1 is LGHDT and CDR2 YNNKEL (reference sequence). The CDR3 length is 14 residues. The CDR3 coding sequence is TGTGCCAGCAGCCAGTACCGGGACAGGGAAATAGCTTTCTTT. This translates into CASSQYRDREIAFF.

As concerns this clonotype: This may be a read error: a much more frequent sequence differs by one nucleotide. The chain has TRBV20-1 and TRBJ1-1, with TRBD1 matching 8 bases. Germline V gene sequence: CDR1 DFQATT, CDR2 SNEGSKA (reference sequence). The CDR3 has 14 residues. CDR3 region: CGAAARGRNTEAFF. The CDR3 coding sequence is TGCGGTGCTGCTGCCAGGGGGCGGAACACTGAAGCTTTCTTT.

In regard to this clonotype: Compared with germline, one end of the junction differs, possibly owing to a read error. This rearrangement joins TRBV20-1 to TRBJ1-5; 12 nucleotides agree with TRBD1. The length of the CDR3 is 15 residues. Germline V lookup: CDR1 DFQATT, CDR2 SNEGSKA (reference sequence). CDR3 sequence reads: CSARAGTGGNQPQLF. The CDR3 nucleotides are TGCAGTGCTAGAGCCGGGACAGGGGGCAATCAGCCCCAGCTTTTT.

There are many counts of this clonotype. The rearrangement uses TRBV29-1 and TRBJ2-1; 8 bases agree with TRBD1. After removal of 4 bases from V and 6 bases from J, the junction contained 5 bases not matched to a gene. There are 13 residues in the CDR3. Germline CDR1 is SQVTM and CDR2 is ANQGSEA. This chain's CDR3 is CSVVQGASNEQFF. The CDR3 DNA is TGCAGCGTTGTCCAGGGGGCCAGCAATGAGCAGTTCTTC.

The chain joins TRBV24-1 to TRBJ2-4; D perhaps matches TRBD1 (6 bases). Trimming removed 9 bases from V and 6 bases from J, with 17 bases in between. The CDR3 has 14 amino acids. Germline V gives CDR1 KGHDR, CDR2 SFDVKD. The CDR3 loop is CATSETKDRNIQYF. CDR3 DNA sequence: TGTGCCACCTCTGAAACTAAGGACAGAAACATTCAGTACTTC.

The chain links TRBV6-2 or TRBV6-3 to TRBJ1-1; D might be TRBD1 (5 bases). Trimming shortened V by 10 bases and J by 6 bases, and 15 bases separated the two germline ends. The CDR3 is made up of 12 amino acids. From germline, CDR1 is MNHEY and CDR2 SVGEGT. The CDR3 spells CATHGTAAEAFF. The CDR3 DNA reads TGTGCCACCCACGGGACGGCCGCTGAAGCTTTCTTT.

This clonotype has a count of ten or more. The chain carries TRBV11-3 and TRBJ2-4; D is unresolved. The CDR3 sequence is 17 residues long. The germline V and J ends were trimmed by 3 bases and 5 bases, with 20 bases remaining between them. Looked up from germline, CDR1 is SGHNT and CDR2 is YENEEA. CDR3 region: CASSLLGIGRVENIQYF. DNA for the CDR3: TGTGCCAGCAGCTTGCTGGGTATTGGCCGTGTCGAAAACATTCAGTACTTC.

This clonotype was observed a few times. The chain joins TRBV5-1 to TRBJ2-3; 11 bases are a match to TRBD2. CDR1 is SGHRS and CDR2 is YFSETQ in the germline V gene. The CDR3 loop spans 14 amino acids. The V gene end was trimmed by 3 bases and the J gene end by 5 bases; junction bases not matched to a gene: 2. The CDR3 coding sequence is TGCGCCAGCAGCTCCGGACTAGCGGGAGATACGCAGTATTTT. This translates into CASSSGLAGDTQYF.

This chain connects TRBV24-1 to TRBJ2-1, with 7 bases fitting TRBD1. The V gene end was trimmed by 4 bases and the J gene end by 8 bases; junction bases not matched to a gene: 10. This CDR3 comprises 15 residues. Germline V CDR1 and CDR2: KGHDR, SFDVKD. The CDR3 spells CATSERTGGAYEQFF. CDR3 nucleotides: TGTGCCACCAGTGAGAGGACAGGTGGGGCCTATGAGCAGTTCTTC.

Notes on this clonotype: A junction boundary mismatches the germline segment, possibly from a read error. The gene calls are TRBV28 and TRBJ2-5, with 7 bases fitting TRBD2. Germline CDR1 is MDHEN and CDR2 is SYDVKM. This CDR3 has 15 amino acids. DNA of the CDR3: TGTGCCAGTAGCCTGACCGGGGACTACCAAGAGATCCAGTACTTC. Translation gives CASSLTGDYQEIQYF.

This clonotype showed up just a few times. V gene TRBV11-2 combines with J gene TRBJ2-3, with 10 bases identical to TRBD2. J was trimmed by 7 bases and V by 0 bases; bases with no gene match: 10. Germline assignment: CDR1 SGHAT and CDR2 FQNNGV. The CDR3 spans 17 residues. CDR3 region: CASSLDSLLAGIHTQYF. The CDR3 DNA reads as TGTGCCAGCAGCTTAGATTCTTTACTAGCGGGGATCCATACGCAGTATTTT.

The table lists this clonotype with many counts. The rearrangement links TRBV2 to TRBJ1-5, with 7 bases fitting TRBD1. Germline V gene data show CDR1 as SNHLY and CDR2 as FYNNEI. J lost 6 bases, V lost 8 bases, and 10 bases had no gene match. The CDR3 spans 14 residues. The CDR3 bases are TGTGCCAGCCGCCGACAGGGTGGGAGTCAGCCCCAGCATTTT. Protein: CASRRQGGSQPQHF.

This clonotype was counted only a few times. The J gene is TRBJ1-1, the V gene TRBV5-4; D possibly corresponds to TRBD1 (6 bases). CDR1 and CDR2 from the germline V gene are SGHNT and YYREEE (reference sequence). V lost 0 bases and J 6 bases, leaving 12 bases between the germline ends. CDR3 length: 14 residues. The CDR3 nucleotides are TGTGCCAGCAGCTTGGTGCAGGGGACGGCTGAAGCTTTCTTT. This sequence encodes CASSLVQGTAEAFF.

This chain connects TRBV20-1 to TRBJ2-5; possible D gene TRBD2, 5 bases. Germline lookup yields CDR1 DFQATT and CDR2 SNEGSKA (reference sequence). With 4 bases removed from V and 5 bases from J, the gap between germline ends came to 11 bases. The CDR3 totals 12 residues. The CDR3 protein is CSATPPGETQYF. DNA of the CDR3: TGCAGTGCTACCCCTCCGGGGGAGACCCAGTACTTC.

This clonotype was observed many times. The V call is TRBV7-2, the J call TRBJ2-1; the match to TRBD2 covers 9 bases. J was trimmed by 8 bases and V by 5 bases; bases with no gene match: 4. There are 13 residues in the CDR3. The germline gives CDR1 SGHTA, CDR2 FQGNSA. This chain's CDR3 is CASSRSGSYEQFF. In DNA, the CDR3 is TGTGCCAGCAGCCGTAGCGGGAGCTATGAGCAGTTCTTC.